The 29 T cell receptor beta chains reported below all come from one sample, sequenced in a study of healthy donors' naive CD4 and CD8 T cells. TCR libraries were built from about 500 ng of total RNA by linear amplification. From the reads, TCRdb called clonotypes with MiXCR, one entry per CDR3 protein. The data contain roughly 200,000 distinct CDR3 sequences, around 70% of them seen just once; the ten biggest clones take up roughly 2.3%. Sample: naive CD4+ and CD8+ T cells sorted from blood, pooled from several donors. The receptors come from a pool of human donors in good health; the sample pools cells from several healthy donors.

CDR3 in amino acids: CASSQGGTGYSNQPQHF. The CDR3, as DNA: TGCGCCAGCAGCCAAGGTGGGACAGGTTATAGCAATCAGCCCCAGCATTTT. This chain connects TRBV4-1 to TRBJ1-5, with TRBD1 matching over 8 bases. J was trimmed by 0 bases and V by 1 base; bases with no gene match: 5. The germline V gene has CDR1 MGHRA and CDR2 YSYEKL. The CDR3 sequence is 17 residues long.

The genes are TRBV29-1 and TRBJ2-1; 10 bases are a match to TRBD2. The germline V gene encodes CDR1 SQVTM and CDR2 ANQGSEA. The CDR3 covers 17 residues. J gave up 2 bases and V 2 bases, and 9 bases lay outside the gene matches. This CDR3 reads CSVERPLSGGTYNEQFF. CDR3 bases: TGCAGCGTTGAACGGCCCCTTAGCGGGGGGACCTACAATGAGCAGTTCTTC.

This sequence joins TRBV5-6 and TRBJ2-1; D is unresolved. V gave up 0 bases and J gave up 6 bases, with 13 bases separating them. The germline CDR1 and CDR2 sequences are SGHDT and YYEEEE. CDR3 length: 15 amino acids. The CDR3: CASSLAYMTRNEQFF. The DNA for the CDR3 is TGTGCCAGCAGCTTGGCATATATGACCCGCAATGAGCAGTTCTTC.

CDR3 sequence (DNA): TGCAGTGCTAGCCCCCGGGACAGGGGCCGCCATAGCTCCTACAATGAGCAGTTCTTC. Translating gives CSASPRDRGRHSSYNEQFF. The chain employs TRBV20-1 and TRBJ2-1, with 10 bases identical to TRBD1. Germline lookup yields CDR1 DFQATT and CDR2 SNEGSKA (reference sequence). The junction had 14 bases not matched to a gene; V was cut back by 3 bases and J by 0 bases. The CDR3 covers 19 residues.

V usage is TRBV20-1 and J usage is TRBJ2-3; possibly TRBD1 or TRBD2 for D (6 bases each). The CDR3 length is 16 residues. CDR1 DFQATT and CDR2 SNEGSKA come from the germline V gene (reference sequence). Trimming left V 0 bases short and J 2 bases short, with 15 bases between. This CDR3 reads CSARDGRGGPTDTQYF. Written as DNA, the CDR3 is TGCAGTGCTAGAGATGGCAGGGGAGGACCCACAGATACGCAGTATTTT.

J is TRBJ2-2 and V is TRBV29-1; D is possibly TRBD1 or TRBD2 (5 bases each). The CDR3 runs to 15 residues. Trimming removed 4 bases at V and 3 bases at J, with 15 bases between. The germline V gene encodes CDR1 SQVTM and CDR2 ANQGSEA. The CDR3, as DNA: TGCAGCGTTGGTGGGGTCGGGACCGACACCGGGGAGCTGTTTTTT. Amino acid sequence: CSVGGVGTDTGELFF.

The chain combines TRBV6-6 with TRBJ1-1, with D possibly being TRBD1 (5 bases). The V gene's germline CDR1 is MNHNY and CDR2 SVGAGI (reference sequence). Between the trimmed V and J ends, which lost 7 bases and 2 bases, there was a span of 11 bases. The CDR3 is 13 residues long. The CDR3 DNA reads TGTGCCAGCAAGGGTGGGGCCAACACTGAAGCTTTCTTT. Residues: CASKGGANTEAFF.

J is TRBJ2-1 and V is TRBV11-2, with 7 nucleotides matching TRBD2. Germline V gene data show CDR1 as SGHAT and CDR2 as FQNNGV. The CDR3 length is 15 residues. The V segment lost 0 bases and the J segment 7 bases; nucleotides outside the gene matches: 6. The CDR3 region has the DNA TGTGCCAGCAGCTTAGAGGCTAGCGGCTTAAATGAGCAGTTCTTC. It specifies CASSLEASGLNEQFF.

The chain carries TRBV27 and TRBJ1-1, with D unclear. The germline V gene has CDR1 MNHEY and CDR2 SMNVEV (reference sequence). V lost 0 bases and J lost 4, with 9 bases in between. The CDR3 totals 14 residues. The DNA for the CDR3 is TGTGCCAGCAGTTTATCCCCCGTGGGCACTGAAGCTTTCTTT. It translates to CASSLSPVGTEAFF.

This chain connects TRBV15 to TRBJ2-7; D call uncertain. V was clipped by 0 bases and J by 8 bases, with 8 bases between them. The CDR3 sequence is 12 residues long. The germline V gene has CDR1 LNHNV and CDR2 YYDKDF (reference sequence). CDR3 residues: CATSRDIGQQYF. As DNA, the CDR3 is TGTGCCACCAGCAGAGATATAGGACAGCAGTACTTC.

This chain's CDR3 is CASSFYAGELFF. Here the CDR3 DNA reads TGTGCCAGCAGTTTCTACGCCGGGGAGCTGTTTTTT. V usage is TRBV6-5 and J usage is TRBJ2-2; D gene uncertain. V dropped 4 bases and J dropped 6 bases, with 6 bases sitting between them. Germline values: CDR1 MNHEY, CDR2 SVGAGI. The CDR3 has 12 amino acids.

CDR3 in DNA: TGTGCCGGGCGGGGGGGATCCTACGAGCAGTACTTC. It codes for CAGRGGSYEQYF. The V and J genes are TRBV6-4 and TRBJ2-7; the match to TRBD2 covers 9 bases. The trim removed 11 bases at V and 1 base at J, leaving 3 bases unmatched. The CDR3 has 12 amino acids. In germline, CDR1 is MRHNA, CDR2 SNTAGT.

The chain is built from TRBV29-1 and TRBJ2-3; the match to TRBD2 covers 11 bases. Germline CDR1 and CDR2: SQVTM and ANQGSEA. The CDR3 covers 14 residues. J was trimmed by 4 bases and V by 7 bases; bases with no gene match: 7. The CDR3 DNA sequence: TGCAGCGCCCTCGGGACTAGCGGAGCAGATACGCAGTATTTT. Residues: CSALGTSGADTQYF.

This chain links TRBV7-2 with TRBJ1-1; no definite D call. Germline V lookup: CDR1 SGHTA, CDR2 FQGNSA. V lost 3 bases and J lost 10, with 12 bases in between. This CDR3 is 12 amino acids long. CDR3 nucleotides: TGTGCCAGCAGCTTTGTCCCAAGTGGAGCTTTCTTT. Translated, it gives CASSFVPSGAFF. Supplemented by reference TRBV7-2 and TRBJ1-1, the full variable domain reads GAGVSQSPSNKVTEKGKDVELRCDPISGHTALYWYRQSLGQGLEFLIYFQGNSAPDKSGLPSDRFSAERTGGSVSTLTIQRTQQEDSAVYLCASSFVPSGAFFGQGTRLTVV.

In nucleotides, the CDR3 is TGCAGCGTCGAAAGAGGGTTTGGTGAGCAGTTCTTC. It codes for CSVERGFGEQFF. This sequence joins TRBV29-1 and TRBJ2-1, with a possible D match to TRBD2 (5 bases). The ends were cut back, 6 bases at V and 9 bases at J, with 15 bases in the middle. The CDR3 contains 12 residues. CDR1 SQVTM and CDR2 ANQGSEA come from the germline V gene.

V is TRBV6-5 and J is TRBJ2-1; D assignment may be TRBD1 or TRBD2 (5 bases each). V dropped 5 bases and J dropped 6 bases, with 17 bases sitting between them. The CDR3 runs 15 residues. Germline V gene lookup returns CDR1 MNHEY and CDR2 SVGAGI. The CDR3 coding sequence is TGTGCCAGCAGTGGGGCCGGGGCCTCGATCAATGAGCAGTTCTTC. Amino acid sequence: CASSGAGASINEQFF.

This chain connects TRBV6-5 to TRBJ1-2; D call uncertain. Germline CDR1 MNHEY, CDR2 SVGAGI. The CDR3 is 15 residues long. The V gene lost 0 bases and the J gene lost 4 bases, with 12 bases spanning the gap. CDR3 nucleotides: TGTGCCAGCAGTTACTCGATATCTGGTGGCTATGGCTACACCTTC. Encoded protein: CASSYSISGGYGYTF.

The chain has TRBV6-2 or TRBV6-3 and TRBJ2-7, with TRBD2 identical over 11 bases. Germline V gene sequence: CDR1 MNHEY, CDR2 SVGEGT. J was trimmed by 1 base and V by 6 bases; bases with no gene match: 5. This CDR3 contains 15 residues. The CDR3 DNA reads TGTGCCAGCAGACGACTAGCGGGACCGTCCTACGAGCAGTACTTC. Its protein is CASRRLAGPSYEQYF.

Only one count was recorded for this clonotype. The genes are TRBV10-3 and TRBJ1-6; D is undetermined. CDR1 is ENHRY, CDR2 SYGVKD, per germline. V gave up 5 bases and J gave up 8 bases, with 10 bases separating them. CDR3 length: 13 residues. CDR3: CAISPWEDSPLHF. CDR3 sequence (DNA): TGTGCCATCAGTCCCTGGGAGGATTCACCCCTCCACTTT.

The rearrangement uses TRBV28 and TRBJ1-6; D gene uncertain. CDR1 and CDR2 (germline): MDHEN, SYDVKM. Trimming stripped 3 bases from V and 6 bases from J, with 9 bases between. This CDR3 has 14 residues. The CDR3 spells CASSFGPLNSPLHF. The CDR3 bases are TGTGCCAGCAGTTTCGGACCGCTTAATTCACCCCTCCACTTT.

This clonotype was recorded a few times. The chain has TRBV19 and TRBJ1-2; D uncertain. V lost 5 bases, J lost 8 bases, and 18 bases lay in between. The CDR3 loop spans 14 amino acids. CDR1 is LNHDA, CDR2 SQIVND, per germline (reference sequence). CDR3 bases: TGTGCCAGTAGTGTCTATCCAACTCCTGGAGGCTACACCTTC. Translation: CASSVYPTPGGYTF.

This clonotype was counted once. The genes are TRBV18 and TRBJ2-1; tentatively, D is TRBD2 (5 bases). The CDR3 totals 13 residues. Looked up from germline, CDR1 is KGHSH and CDR2 is LQKENI. V lost 1 base, J lost 5 bases, and 6 bases lay in between. The DNA for the CDR3 is TGTGCCAGCTCACCACTCGGGGACAATGAGCAGTTCTTC. Protein: CASSPLGDNEQFF.

This chain joins TRBV29-1 and TRBJ1-5, with TRBD1 identical over 7 bases. Germline V lookup: CDR1 SQVTM, CDR2 ANQGSEA. CDR3 length equals 13 residues. Trimming took 8 bases from V and 1 from J; bases not matched to a gene: 5. The CDR3 spells CSTDRRSNQPQHF. CDR3 DNA: TGCAGCACGGACAGGAGAAGCAATCAGCCCCAGCATTTT. Variable domain in full (rest from reference TRBV29-1 and TRBJ1-5): SAVISQKPSRDICQRGTSLTIQCQVDSQVTMMFWYRQQPGQSLTLIATANQGSEATYESGFVIDKFPISRPNLTFSTLTVSNMSPEDSSIYLCSTDRRSNQPQHFGDGTRLSIL.

This rearrangement joins TRBV29-1 to TRBJ2-2; tentative D call: TRBD1 (5 bases). The CDR3 is made up of 15 amino acids. With 2 bases removed from V and 6 bases from J, the gap between germline ends came to 16 bases. The germline gives CDR1 SQVTM, CDR2 ANQGSEA. CDR3 sequence: CSVELRQGNSGELFF. Written as DNA, the CDR3 is TGCAGCGTTGAATTAAGGCAGGGAAATTCCGGGGAGCTGTTTTTT.

The V and J genes are TRBV27 and TRBJ2-1, with 10 bases fitting TRBD2. CDR1 is MNHEY, CDR2 SMNVEV, per germline (reference sequence). V was clipped by 0 bases and J by 7 bases; unmatched bases: 6. CDR3 length: 16 residues. The CDR3 region is CASSLSNPLAGNEQFF. CDR3 in DNA: TGTGCCAGCAGTTTATCGAACCCACTAGCGGGGAATGAGCAGTTCTTC.

The rearrangement joins TRBV6-1 to TRBJ1-1; D gene unclear. The CDR3 spans 12 residues. Trimming shortened V by 8 bases and J by 0 bases, and 7 bases separated the two germline ends. Germline CDR1 MNHNS, CDR2 SASEGT. CDR3 nucleotide sequence: TGTGCCAGCGAACACCTGAACACTGAAGCTTTCTTT. This sequence encodes CASEHLNTEAFF.

This clonotype was seen more than once but under ten times. V and J are TRBV29-1 and TRBJ2-1, with D hard to call. CDR3 size: 13 residues. V lost 5 bases and J lost 0, with 8 bases in between. CDR1 is SQVTM, CDR2 ANQGSEA, per germline. This CDR3 is CSVTPSSYNEQFF. In DNA form, the CDR3 reads TGCAGCGTTACCCCCAGCTCCTACAATGAGCAGTTCTTC.

The table lists this clonotype with a few counts. This chain links TRBV30 with TRBJ2-7, with D unresolved. V lost 3 bases, J lost 5 bases, and 8 bases lay in between. This CDR3 is built from 11 residues. Germline V gene sequence: CDR1 GTSNPN, CDR2 SVGIG (reference sequence). The CDR3 nucleotides are TGTGCCTGGAGCAGGCTAAACGAGCAGTACTTC. This codes for CAWSRLNEQYF.

The CDR3 DNA sequence: TGTGCCAGCAGTAATGCCAGGCAGTCATACAATGAGCAGTTCTTC. The encoded protein is CASSNARQSYNEQFF. The rearrangement joins TRBV12-3 or TRBV12-4 to TRBJ2-1, with D unclear. V lost 5 bases, J lost 4 bases, and 15 bases lay in between. The length of the CDR3 is 15 residues.